Following are 5 T cell receptor beta chains from one sample sequenced in a study of blood T cell repertoires in COVID-19 (dated by TCRdb to 2018 to 2020). The library came from the immunoSEQ multiplex PCR assay. TCRdb took over this immuneACCESS table, retaining in-frame rearrangements with V and J assigned. Such tables are incomplete; in checked studies, under half of the missing clones stem from an unresolved V gene, and the remainder is unexplained. This sample is represented by some 74,000 clones; more than 85% of them were singletons. The top ten hold 2% to 3% of the sample. Source material: peripheral blood. These receptors were obtained from a man aged 50 or older with COVID-19, enrolled during active disease.

The rearrangement uses TRBV27 and TRBJ2-1; TRBD2 aligns across 7 bases. The CDR3 covers 14 residues. The V gene end was trimmed by 0 bases and the J gene end by 11 bases; junction bases not matched to a gene: 7. In germline, CDR1 is MNHEY, CDR2 SMNVEV (reference sequence). CDR3 in amino acids: CASSLSGLAEQQFF. In DNA form, the CDR3 reads TGTGCCAGCAGTTTATCAGGGCTAGCGGAACAGCAGTTCTTC.

The chain employs TRBV2 and TRBJ1-4; tentative D call: TRBD1 (6 bases). V shed 7 bases and J shed 8 bases, with 23 bases lying between them. This CDR3 spans 16 amino acids. The germline gives CDR1 SNHLY, CDR2 FYNNEI. CDR3 sequence (DNA): TGTGCCAGCATCCCAGGGGCACAGGGCTTAGGAGAAAAACTGTTTTTT. The encoded protein is CASIPGAQGLGEKLFF.

This rearrangement joins TRBV11-2 to TRBJ1-1; D remains unclear. Germline CDR1 and CDR2: SGHAT and FQNNGV. The CDR3 is 12 residues long. V was pared by 1 base and J by 6 bases, with 6 bases between. CDR3 sequence reads: CASSLGRAEAFF. In DNA form, the CDR3 reads TGTGCCAGCAGCTTAGGGAGGGCTGAAGCTTTCTTT.

The chain couples TRBV19 to TRBJ2-1, with D tentatively TRBD2 (6 bases). From germline, CDR1 is LNHDA and CDR2 SQIVND (reference sequence). V gave up 5 bases and J gave up 0 bases, with 11 bases separating them. The CDR3 runs 15 residues. The CDR3 protein is CASSVSGGSYNEQFF. Here the CDR3 DNA reads TGTGCCAGTAGTGTTAGCGGAGGCTCCTACAATGAGCAGTTCTTC.

A few counts support this clone. The chain joins TRBV7-3 to TRBJ2-3; TRBD2 aligns across 12 bases. This CDR3 region has 16 residues. V shed 4 bases, J shed 2 bases, and the junction held 4 bases outside the gene matches. The germline V gene has CDR1 SGHTA and CDR2 FQGTGA. The CDR3 nucleotides are TGTGCCAGCAGCTCCACTAGCGGGGGGACCACAGATACGCAGTATTTT. Encoded protein: CASSSTSGGTTDTQYF.